The present T cell receptor beta chain was sequenced within a study of blood T cell repertoires in COVID-19. Study as a whole: Spain, Italy and the United States supplied samples that represented acute and convalescent COVID-19. Sample material is recorded as cDNA or gDNA derived from T cells, B-cell-depleted T cells, or PBMCs.

This clone was counted a single time. CDR3 length: 15 residues. V lost 6 bases and J lost 5, with 20 bases in between. Germline CDR1 and CDR2: SEHNR and FQNEAQ (reference sequence). Per the study methods: Researchers report that nucleated cell counts were estimated from reference gene primer amplification. TCRdb's table, derived via immunoSEQ multiplex PCR, lists solely in-frame clones and lacks some. Clone size and V and J calls were adopted from that table, with D and trimming inferred from the DNA. This sample has roughly 150,000 clones, with 81% found just once. The TCR comes from a man in his 60s with active or convalescent COVID-19. V usage is TRBV7-9 and J usage is TRBJ2-7, with D possibly being TRBD2 (5 bases). The specimen sequenced was peripheral blood. CDR3 sequence (DNA): TGTGCCAGCAGTCATTACGGGGTGGTGAGGAACGAGCAGTACTTC. Translation gives CASSHYGVVRNEQYF.